Presented here are 15 T cell receptor beta chains from one specimen sequenced in a study of CD8 T cells in ankylosing spondylitis (dated by TCRdb to 2016 to 2017). Results and caveats for the whole study, not just this receptor: A TCR beta motif of roughly 8 highly homologous amino acid variants appeared characteristic of blood from ankylosing spondylitis patients.

The method was 5' RACE. Sequencing took place on an Illumina HiSeq 2500. TCRdb redid the processing of the public reads, applying fastp at Q25 and MiXCR, and retained in-frame beta chains. All rows with the same CDR3 protein become a single entry with the most common DNA and genes. The sample table records some 840,000 distinct CDR3 sequences; roughly 10% of these occur just once. Of the sample, more than 0.5% is held by the ten largest clones. These receptors are not linked to any known antigen. Sequenced: blood, either unsorted or a sorted T cell fraction (not recorded which). These receptors all stem from a male donor with ankylosing spondylitis.

The V call is TRBV28, the J call TRBJ1-2, with no clear D. Between the trimmed V and J ends, which lost 7 bases and 6 bases, there was a span of 15 bases. Per the germline V gene, CDR1 is MDHEN and CDR2 is SYDVKM. The CDR3 has 13 residues. The DNA for the CDR3 is TGTGCCAGCAAGATCTCCTATAGGGATGGCTACACCTTC. Its translation: CASKISYRDGYTF.

The gene calls are TRBV5-1 and TRBJ1-3; no definite D call. Trimming cost V 2 bases and J 2 bases, with 8 bases left between them. The CDR3 contains 14 residues. Germline V lookup: CDR1 SGHRS, CDR2 YFSETQ. The CDR3 protein is CASSFDTTGNTIYF. In DNA, the CDR3 is TGCGCCAGCAGCTTCGACACTACTGGAAACACCATATATTTT.

The chain recombines TRBV5-1 with TRBJ2-7; D remains unclear. The CDR3 runs 14 residues. V was shortened by 4 bases and J by 2 bases, with 13 bases between the two germline ends. Looked up from germline, CDR1 is SGHRS and CDR2 is YFSETQ. CDR3 coding DNA: TGCGCCAGCAGCGGGTCCGGTTTCGCCTACGAGCAGTACTTC. It yields the protein CASSGSGFAYEQYF.

This chain links TRBV5-1 with TRBJ1-2; tentatively, D is TRBD1 (5 bases). V was shortened by 2 bases and J by 2 bases, with 16 bases between the two germline ends. Germline CDR1 reads SGHRS; CDR2 reads YFSETQ. The CDR3 spans 16 residues. CDR3 amino acids: CASSFDGRATNYGYTF. The DNA of the CDR3 is TGCGCCAGCAGCTTCGATGGCAGGGCGACAAACTATGGCTACACCTTC.

The J gene is TRBJ1-6, the V gene TRBV28; no clear D gene. The V end was cut by 8 bases, the J end by 6 bases, with 11 bases between. Germline assignment: CDR1 MDHEN and CDR2 SYDVKM. This CDR3 has 13 amino acids. CDR3 sequence: CASRVIANSPLHF. As DNA, the CDR3 is TGTGCCAGCCGGGTGATTGCTAATTCACCCCTCCACTTT. Full variable domain (outside the CDR3, taken from reference TRBV28 and TRBJ1-6): DVKVTQSSRYLVKRTGEKVFLECVQDMDHENMFWYRQDPGLGLRLIYFSYDVKMKEKGDIPEGYSVSREKKERFSLILESASTNQTSMYLCASRVIANSPLHFGNGTRLTVT.

This clonotype was counted only a few times. This sequence joins TRBV29-1 and TRBJ2-1, with 9 positions matching TRBD2. The V segment lost 8 bases and the J segment 7 bases; nucleotides outside the gene matches: 9. The CDR3 totals 13 residues. From germline, CDR1 is SQVTM and CDR2 ANQGSEA. The CDR3 nucleotides read TGCAGCCGTGCGGGAGGGCCGTTAAATGAGCAGTTCTTC. Translating gives CSRAGGPLNEQFF.

This clonotype was detected many times. J is TRBJ2-1 and V is TRBV7-9; 10 bases are a match to TRBD2. J gave up 4 bases and V 6 bases, and 9 bases lay outside the gene matches. The germline CDR1 and CDR2 sequences are SEHNR and FQNEAQ (reference sequence). This CDR3 has 16 residues. The CDR3, as DNA: TGTGCCAGCAGTCGAAGCGGGAGGGCGGGTTACAATGAGCAGTTCTTC. Translated: CASSRSGRAGYNEQFF.

J is TRBJ2-5 and V is TRBV5-1; TRBD2 matches at 15 bases. The junction had 8 bases not matched to a gene; V was cut back by 4 bases and J by 4 bases. Germline CDR1 and CDR2: SGHRS and YFSETQ. CDR3 length: 17 residues. CDR3 in amino acids: CASSPGLAGGWGETQYF. The CDR3 DNA follows: TGCGCCAGCAGCCCGGGACTAGCGGGGGGCTGGGGAGAGACCCAGTACTTC.

This clonotype was seen only a few times. The chain has TRBV7-9 and TRBJ1-4, with D possibly being TRBD1 (5 bases). Germline V gene lookup returns CDR1 SEHNR and CDR2 FQNEAQ (reference sequence). The CDR3 length is 16 residues. V gave up 5 bases and J gave up 0 bases, with 13 bases separating them. DNA of the CDR3: TGTGCCAGCAGCCCTCTGGGGGGGTCAACTAATGAAAAACTGTTTTTT. It is translated as CASSPLGGSTNEKLFF.

The gene calls are TRBV10-1 and TRBJ2-2; TRBD2 matches at 7 bases. The CDR3 runs 17 residues. V shed 4 bases and J 5 bases; nucleotides not matched to a gene: 13. Germline values: CDR1 WNHNN, CDR2 SYGVQD (reference sequence). CDR3 sequence (DNA): TGCGCCAGCAGTGCTGTCTTTGGGGCGGGAGTAACCGGGGAGCTGTTTTTT. It encodes CASSAVFGAGVTGELFF.

The chain links TRBV7-2 to TRBJ2-3; D may be TRBD2 (6 bases). CDR3 length equals 15 residues. Trimming pared 0 bases from V and 6 bases from J, leaving 13 bases between. CDR1 and CDR2 from the germline V gene are SGHTA and FQGNSA. The CDR3 DNA follows: TGTGCCAGCAGCTTAGCCGGGACTTCGGGGGATACGCAGTATTTT. Protein product: CASSLAGTSGDTQYF.

This clonotype has just a few counts. This rearrangement joins TRBV10-3 to TRBJ2-2, with 10 bases identical to TRBD1. V gave up 6 bases and J gave up 6 bases; unmatched junction bases: 10. CDR3 length: 16 amino acids. The V gene's germline CDR1 is ENHRY and CDR2 SYGVKD. CDR3 in DNA: TGTGCCATCAGAACGGGGACAGGGGCCGGCCCCGGGGAGCTGTTTTTT. The encoded protein is CAIRTGTGAGPGELFF.

Many counts were recorded for this clonotype. This chain links TRBV28 with TRBJ1-5; D gene unclear. CDR1 is MDHEN, CDR2 SYDVKM, per germline. Trimming pared 3 bases from V and 8 bases from J, leaving 11 bases between. CDR3 size: 13 residues. The CDR3: CASSFSPTKPQHF. The CDR3 bases are TGTGCCAGCAGTTTCTCCCCGACCAAGCCCCAGCATTTT. Complete variable domain (other parts from reference TRBV28 and TRBJ1-5): DVKVTQSSRYLVKRTGEKVFLECVQDMDHENMFWYRQDPGLGLRLIYFSYDVKMKEKGDIPEGYSVSREKKERFSLILESASTNQTSMYLCASSFSPTKPQHFGDGTRLSIL.

This clonotype was counted only a few times. V is TRBV10-3 and J is TRBJ1-2, with 9 nucleotides matching TRBD1. The V segment lost 10 bases and the J segment 2 bases; nucleotides outside the gene matches: 5. CDR3 length: 13 residues. CDR1 ENHRY and CDR2 SYGVKD come from the germline V gene. Written as DNA, the CDR3 is TGTGCCACCAGCGACAGGGGGAACTATGGCTACACCTTC. Translation gives CATSDRGNYGYTF.

The V gene is TRBV20-1, the J gene TRBJ2-7; a weak D match, TRBD1 (5 bases). Germline CDR1 reads DFQATT; CDR2 reads SNEGSKA (reference sequence). CDR3 length equals 12 residues. With 4 bases removed from V and 4 bases from J, the gap between germline ends came to 11 bases. In nucleotides, the CDR3 is TGCAGTGCTATCCTCCAGGGTTACGAGCAGTACTTC. As protein: CSAILQGYEQYF.